A single T cell receptor (beta chain) is shown here with its context. CDR1 is SGHTA, CDR2 FQGNSA, per germline. The CDR3 extends over 15 amino acids. Deletions cut 6 bases from V and 4 bases from J, with 19 bases between. This entry comes from a study of sequential checkpoint blockade in melanoma. Looking at the study overall: Arm A got nivolumab then ipilimumab; arm B the reverse, 1:1. Maintenance nivolumab came after either treatment sequence.

This table comes from immunoSEQ multiplex PCR, and its TCRdb copy is limited to in-frame clones, with some not included. The table has about 28,000 clones, about 83% seen once. Treatment meaning: randomized to nivolumab then ipilimumab (arm A) or the reverse (arm B). DNA-damaging chemotherapy had not been given to any patient beforehand. Live CD3+CD8+ CD19− CD56− cells were sorted from PBMCs. This rearrangement joins TRBV7-2 to TRBJ2-7; D may be TRBD2 (6 bases). This TCR was recovered from a human donor with melanoma. This specimen was CD8+ T cells sorted from blood (inferred from file names), taken from a patient given nivolumab and ipilimumab in sequence. CDR3 sequence: CASRTLPGLLYEQYF. CDR3 DNA sequence: TGTGCCAGCAGGACCTTACCGGGACTCCTGTACGAGCAGTACTTC.